The entry that follows covers one TCR beta chain sequence. Produced via immunoSEQ multiplex PCR; TCRdb's table is partial and in-frame only. The data contain more than 40,000 clones, 80% to 85% of them singletons. The sample comes from a study of STAT5B mutations in CD4+ large granular lymphocyte leukemia. This CDR3 contains 16 residues. V was pared by 5 bases and J by 5 bases, with 12 bases of the junction left unmatched. The germline V gene encodes CDR1 SGHNT and CDR2 YENEEA. The sequenced sample was CD4+ T cells from blood buffy coats. This receptor was obtained from a human donor in good health. The rearrangement links TRBV11-3 to TRBJ2-7; 10 bases align to TRBD2. In DNA, the CDR3 is TGTGCCAGCAGCAGACCTCTAGCGGGAGACCCCCACGAGCAGTACTTC. Translation: CASSRPLAGDPHEQYF.